Each of the 2 T cell receptor beta chains below was sequenced from the same sample in a study of blood T cells in healthy people across ages. It was with a sample-barcoded 5' primer and a J-beta primer mix that a second PCR of roughly 6 to 12 cycles was run. Each CDR3 protein gets one entry after TCRdb re-called the 5' RACE reads with MiXCR. The profile covers fewer than 650,000 distinct CDR3 sequences, with approximately 26% appearing a single time and 3% to 4.5% taken by the ten largest. This same sample was also part of a study on T cells of mothers and their children.

The sequencing sample was made of blood. These receptors all come from a boy aged 2 to 10 in good health.

The table lists this clonotype with a few counts. The chain employs TRBV5-5 and TRBJ1-2, with D maybe TRBD1 (6 bases). The germline V and J ends were trimmed by 3 bases and 8 bases, with 17 bases remaining between them. This CDR3 region has 14 residues. From germline, CDR1 is SGHKS and CDR2 YYEKEE (reference sequence). In nucleotides, the CDR3 is TGTGCCAGCAGCTCGCTTCTCAGGGGCGTAGGCTACACCTTC. Translating it yields CASSSLLRGVGYTF. Drawing the rest from reference TRBV5-5 and TRBJ1-2, the complete variable domain is DAGVTQSPTHLIKTRGQQVTLRCSPISGHKSVSWYQQVLGQGPQFIFQYYEKEERGRGNFPDRFSARQFPNYSSELNVNALLLGDSALYLCASSSLLRGVGYTFGSGTRLTVV.

This clonotype appeared a few times. The V gene is TRBV20-1, the J gene TRBJ2-1, with TRBD2 matching over 7 bases. Germline V gene data show CDR1 as DFQATT and CDR2 as SNEGSKA (reference sequence). V trimming: 6 bases; J trimming: 9 bases; junction bases outside the gene matches: 8. This CDR3 contains 12 residues. CDR3 amino acids: CSARRDYREQFF. For the CDR3, the DNA is TGCAGTGCCCGGAGGGACTATCGTGAGCAGTTCTTC.